This T cell receptor (beta chain) was sequenced for a study of beta chain features in type 1 diabetes. Background on the study: Summed over all samples, the examined sorted cells came to 85 million to 140 million. Points from the study as a whole: A moderate, significant TCRB CDR3 shortening appeared in type 1 diabetes across four CD4+ subsets. High TCR expression in some cells could lead to their over-representation in cDNA sequencing. Comparison showed that naive, central memory and Treg TCRB repertoires appeared more similar among patients than among healthy donors.

Based on CD45RO/CCR7/CD25/CD127/CD95/CD27, CD4+ regulatory, stem cell-like memory, naive and central memory cells were sorted. Points on this clone: The target antigen is unknown.

Of the isolated RNA, all was reverse transcribed, and so the sequenced material was expressed TCRB transcripts. The protocol was immunoSEQ multiplex PCR, while the TCRdb copy is restricted to in-frame clones and leaves out a portion. The sample records hundreds of thousands of clones, around 15% being singletons. Germline loops: CDR1 MNHEY, CDR2 SVGAGI. V lost 2 bases to trimming and J lost 0 bases, with 8 bases between them. The CDR3 contains 14 residues. This clonotype originated in a man between 18 and 29 years old with type 1 diabetes. V and J are TRBV6-5 and TRBJ2-7; D is unresolved. The sequenced sample consisted of naive CD4+ T cells from blood. In DNA, the CDR3 is TGTGCCAGCAGTTACCTCGCGCCCTCCTACGAGCAGTACTTC. It is translated as CASSYLAPSYEQYF.